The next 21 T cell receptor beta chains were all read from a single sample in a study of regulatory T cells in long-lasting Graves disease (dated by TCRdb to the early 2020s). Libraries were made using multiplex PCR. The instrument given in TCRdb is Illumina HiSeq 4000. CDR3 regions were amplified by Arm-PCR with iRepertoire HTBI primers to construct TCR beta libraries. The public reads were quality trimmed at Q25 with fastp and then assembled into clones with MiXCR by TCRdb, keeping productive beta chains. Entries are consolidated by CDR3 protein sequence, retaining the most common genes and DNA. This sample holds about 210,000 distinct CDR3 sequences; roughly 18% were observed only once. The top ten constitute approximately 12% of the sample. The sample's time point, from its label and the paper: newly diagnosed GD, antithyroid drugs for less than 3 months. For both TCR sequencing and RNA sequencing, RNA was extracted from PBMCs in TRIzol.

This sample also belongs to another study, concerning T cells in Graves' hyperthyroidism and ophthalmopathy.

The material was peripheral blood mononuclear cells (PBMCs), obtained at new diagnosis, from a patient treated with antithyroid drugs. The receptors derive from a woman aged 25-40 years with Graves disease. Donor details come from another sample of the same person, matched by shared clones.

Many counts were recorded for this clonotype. CDR3 coding DNA: TGTGCCAGCAGTGAAGATATCGGGGAGCTGTTTTTT. Translated, it gives CASSEDIGELFF. The chain is built from TRBV2 and TRBJ2-2; D unresolved. Germline values: CDR1 SNHLY, CDR2 FYNNEI. The CDR3 is 12 amino acids. The V and J ends lost 1 base and 7 bases respectively, with 4 bases between them.

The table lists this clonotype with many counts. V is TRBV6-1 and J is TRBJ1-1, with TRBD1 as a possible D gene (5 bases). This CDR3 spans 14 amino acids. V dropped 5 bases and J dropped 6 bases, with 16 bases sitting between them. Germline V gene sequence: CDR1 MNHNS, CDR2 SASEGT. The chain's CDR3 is CASSPRERVAEAFF. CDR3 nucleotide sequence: TGTGCCAGCAGTCCCAGGGAGAGAGTGGCTGAAGCTTTCTTT.

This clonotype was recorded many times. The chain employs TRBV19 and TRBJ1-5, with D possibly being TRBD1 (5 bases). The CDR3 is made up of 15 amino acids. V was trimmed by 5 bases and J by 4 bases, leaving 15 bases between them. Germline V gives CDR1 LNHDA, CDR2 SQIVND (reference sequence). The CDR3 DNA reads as TGTGCCAGTAGTGCACAGGTTTCGGGAAATCAGCCCCAGCATTTT. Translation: CASSAQVSGNQPQHF.

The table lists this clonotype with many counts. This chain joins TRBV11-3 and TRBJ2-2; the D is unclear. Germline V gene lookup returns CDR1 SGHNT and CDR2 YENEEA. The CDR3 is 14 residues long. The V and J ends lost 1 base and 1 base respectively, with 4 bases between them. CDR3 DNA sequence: TGTGCCAGCAGCTTAGGCAGGAACACCGGGGAGCTGTTTTTT. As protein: CASSLGRNTGELFF.

DNA of the CDR3: TGCAGTGCTCCCAGGGGTGGCTCCTACGAGCAGTACTTC. Its protein is CSAPRGGSYEQYF. This sequence joins TRBV20-1 and TRBJ2-7; perhaps TRBD1 as D (6 bases). Between the trimmed V and J ends, which lost 5 bases and 0 bases, there was a span of 11 bases. Germline CDR1 reads DFQATT; CDR2 reads SNEGSKA (reference sequence). The CDR3 runs 13 residues.

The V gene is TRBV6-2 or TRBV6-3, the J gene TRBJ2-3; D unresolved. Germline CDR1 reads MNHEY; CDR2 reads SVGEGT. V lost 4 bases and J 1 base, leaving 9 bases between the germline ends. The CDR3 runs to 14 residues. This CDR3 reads CASSWQARTDTQYF. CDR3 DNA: TGTGCCAGCAGTTGGCAAGCGCGCACAGATACGCAGTATTTT.

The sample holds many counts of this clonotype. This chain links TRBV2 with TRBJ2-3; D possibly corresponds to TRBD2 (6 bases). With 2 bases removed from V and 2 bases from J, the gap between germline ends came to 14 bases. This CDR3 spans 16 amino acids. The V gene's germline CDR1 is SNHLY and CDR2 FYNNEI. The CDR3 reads CASSEQEGLITDTQYF. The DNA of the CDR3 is TGTGCCAGCAGTGAACAGGAGGGACTCATCACAGATACGCAGTATTTT.

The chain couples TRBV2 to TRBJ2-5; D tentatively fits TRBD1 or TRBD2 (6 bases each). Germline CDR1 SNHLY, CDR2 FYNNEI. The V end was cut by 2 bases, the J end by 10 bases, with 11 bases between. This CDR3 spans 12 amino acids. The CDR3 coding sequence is TGTGCCAGCAGTGAAAAGGGGGGAGTCCAGTACTTC. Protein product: CASSEKGGVQYF. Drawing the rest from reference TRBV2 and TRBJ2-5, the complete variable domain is EPEVTQTPSHQVTQMGQEVILRCVPISNHLYFYWYRQILGQKVEFLVSFYNNEISEKSEIFDDQFSVERPDGSNFTLKIRSTKLEDSAMYFCASSEKGGVQYFGPGTRLLVL.

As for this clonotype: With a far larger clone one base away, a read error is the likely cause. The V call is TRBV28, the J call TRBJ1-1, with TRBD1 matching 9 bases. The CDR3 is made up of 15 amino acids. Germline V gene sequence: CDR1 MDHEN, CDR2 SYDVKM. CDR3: CASSLSGQGTDTHYF. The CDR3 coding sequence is TGTGCCAGCAGTCTATCGGGACAGGGCACAGATACGCATTATTTT.

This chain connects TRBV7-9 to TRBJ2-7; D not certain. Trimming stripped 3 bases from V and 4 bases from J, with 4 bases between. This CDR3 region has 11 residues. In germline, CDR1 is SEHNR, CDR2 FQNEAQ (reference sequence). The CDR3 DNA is TGTGCCAGCAGCTTCATGTACGAGCAGTACTTC. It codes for CASSFMYEQYF.

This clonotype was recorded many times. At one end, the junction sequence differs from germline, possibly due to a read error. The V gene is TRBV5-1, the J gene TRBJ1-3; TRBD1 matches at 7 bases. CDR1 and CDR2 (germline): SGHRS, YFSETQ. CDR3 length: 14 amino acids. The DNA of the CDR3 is TGTGCCAGCAGCTTACGACAGGGCGGAAACACCATATATTTT. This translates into CASSLRQGGNTIYF.

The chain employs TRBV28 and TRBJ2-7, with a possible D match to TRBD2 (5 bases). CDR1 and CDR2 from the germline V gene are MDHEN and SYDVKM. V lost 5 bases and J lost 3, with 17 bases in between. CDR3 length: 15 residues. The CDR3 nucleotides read TGTGCCAGCAGTCCAAAGCCCGGGAAAGGCTACGAGCAGTACTTC. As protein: CASSPKPGKGYEQYF.

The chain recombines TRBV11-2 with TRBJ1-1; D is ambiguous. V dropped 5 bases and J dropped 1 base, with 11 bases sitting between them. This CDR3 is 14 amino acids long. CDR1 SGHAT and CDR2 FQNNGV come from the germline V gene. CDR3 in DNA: TGTGCCAGCAGCCCCCGGTGGACGAACACTGAAGCTTTCTTT. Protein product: CASSPRWTNTEAFF.

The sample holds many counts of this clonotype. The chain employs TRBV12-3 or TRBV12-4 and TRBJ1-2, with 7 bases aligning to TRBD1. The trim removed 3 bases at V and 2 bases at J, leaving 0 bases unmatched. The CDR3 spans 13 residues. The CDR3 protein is CASSLGQNYGYTF. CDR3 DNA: TGTGCCAGCAGTTTGGGACAGAACTATGGCTACACCTTC.

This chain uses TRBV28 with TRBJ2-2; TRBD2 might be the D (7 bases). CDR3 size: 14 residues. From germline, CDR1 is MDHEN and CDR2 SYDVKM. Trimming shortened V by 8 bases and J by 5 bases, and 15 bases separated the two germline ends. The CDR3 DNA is TGTGCCAGCGAGGGGGGGGCTATGACCGGGGAGCTGTTTTTT. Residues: CASEGGAMTGELFF.

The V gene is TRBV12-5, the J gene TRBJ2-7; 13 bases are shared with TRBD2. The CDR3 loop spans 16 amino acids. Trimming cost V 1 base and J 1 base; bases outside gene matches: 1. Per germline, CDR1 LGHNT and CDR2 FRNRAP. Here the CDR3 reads CASGLGTSGGSYEQYF. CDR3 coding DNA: TGTGCTAGTGGTTTGGGGACTAGCGGGGGATCCTACGAGCAGTACTTC.

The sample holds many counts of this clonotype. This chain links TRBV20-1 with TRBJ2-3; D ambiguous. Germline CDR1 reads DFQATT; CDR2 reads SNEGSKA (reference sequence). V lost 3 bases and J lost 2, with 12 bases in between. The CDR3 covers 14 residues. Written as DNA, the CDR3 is TGCAGTGCTAGTCTGGGGAAAGCCACAGATACGCAGTATTTT. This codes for CSASLGKATDTQYF.

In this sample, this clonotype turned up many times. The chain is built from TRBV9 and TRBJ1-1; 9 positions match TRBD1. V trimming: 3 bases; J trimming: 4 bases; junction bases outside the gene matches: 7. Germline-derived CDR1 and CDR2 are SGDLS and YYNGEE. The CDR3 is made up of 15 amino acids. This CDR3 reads CASSAWDREGTEAFF. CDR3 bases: TGTGCCAGCAGCGCCTGGGACAGGGAGGGCACTGAAGCTTTCTTT.

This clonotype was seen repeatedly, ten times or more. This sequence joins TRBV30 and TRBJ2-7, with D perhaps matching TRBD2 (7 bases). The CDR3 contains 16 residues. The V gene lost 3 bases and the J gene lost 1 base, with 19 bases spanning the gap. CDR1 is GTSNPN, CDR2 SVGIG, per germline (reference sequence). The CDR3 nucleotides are TGTGCCTGGAGCCAGAGTCCAGGGGAGGGATCCTACGAGCAGTACTTC. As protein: CAWSQSPGEGSYEQYF. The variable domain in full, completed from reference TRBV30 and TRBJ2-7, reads SQTIHQWPATLVQPVGSPLSLECTVEGTSNPNLYWYRQAAGRGLQLLFYSVGIGQISSEVPQNLSASRPQDRQFILSSKKLLLSDSGFYLCAWSQSPGEGSYEQYFGPGTRLTVT.

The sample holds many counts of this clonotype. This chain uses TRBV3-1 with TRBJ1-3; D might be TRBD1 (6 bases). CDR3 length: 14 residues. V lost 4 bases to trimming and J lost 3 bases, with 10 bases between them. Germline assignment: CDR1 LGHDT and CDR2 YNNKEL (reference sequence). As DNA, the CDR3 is TGTGCCAGCAGCCGAGAGGGGGGTGGAAACACCATATATTTT. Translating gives CASSREGGGNTIYF.

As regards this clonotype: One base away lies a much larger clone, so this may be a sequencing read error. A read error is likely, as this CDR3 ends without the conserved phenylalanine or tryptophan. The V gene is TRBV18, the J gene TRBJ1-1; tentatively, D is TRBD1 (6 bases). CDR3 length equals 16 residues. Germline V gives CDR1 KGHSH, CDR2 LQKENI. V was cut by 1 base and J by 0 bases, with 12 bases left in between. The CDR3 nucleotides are TGTGCCAGCTCACCACGACAGGCCGGCATGAACACTGAAGCTTTCCTT. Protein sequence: CASSPRQAGMNTEAFL.